This T cell receptor beta chain was sequenced in a study of CD8 T cells in Susac syndrome. Germline lookup yields CDR1 MDHEN and CDR2 SYDVKM. CDR3 length equals 14 residues. V was shortened by 8 bases and J by 5 bases, with 18 bases between the two germline ends. While CD8+ and CD4+ T cells were isolated negatively, TEMRA cells were enriched by FACS. The RNA input was about 0.5 to 1 ug, and it was reverse transcribed with random hexamers. TCRdb re-called the immunoSEQ multiplex PCR reads with MiXCR, one entry per CDR3 protein. This table has 250,000 to 350,000 distinct CDR3 sequences, about 88% appearing once.

The TCR was taken from a human donor with multiple sclerosis. The source material was CD8+ T cells from PBMCs. This sequence joins TRBV28 and TRBJ2-5, with D possibly being TRBD2 (7 bases). CDR3: CASLRGRGGETQYF. The CDR3 DNA reads as TGTGCCAGCCTTCGGGGAAGGGGGGGGGAGACCCAGTACTTC.